A single sample gave rise to the 26 T cell receptor beta chains below, sequenced in a study of blood T cell repertoires in COVID-19 (dated by TCRdb to about 2020). The library was obtained by the immunoSEQ multiplex PCR assay. TCRdb holds this immuneACCESS table with in-frame rearrangements only. Some clones are missing; in checked studies, unresolved V genes explain under half, and the rest has no known cause. This sample holds about 240,000 clones; roughly 82% were observed only once. About 12% of the sample is in the top ten clones. The specimen was peripheral blood. The receptors stem from a man at least 80 years old with acute or convalescent COVID-19.

This clone appeared a single time. The CDR3 region has the DNA TGTGCCACCCTGCAGTCAAATCAGCCCCAGCATTTT. Amino acids: CATLQSNQPQHF. V gene TRBV28 combines with J gene TRBJ1-5; D is undetermined. The CDR3 consists of 12 residues. Germline V gene data show CDR1 as MDHEN and CDR2 as SYDVKM. V gave up 10 bases and J gave up 4 bases, with 11 bases separating them.

The chain recombines TRBV2 with TRBJ2-7; TRBD1 aligns across 8 bases. Germline V gives CDR1 SNHLY, CDR2 FYNNEI. This CDR3 contains 17 residues. After removal of 11 bases from V and 0 bases from J, the junction contained 18 bases not matched to a gene. This chain's CDR3 is CAGLRGLGTGASYEQYF. In nucleotides, the CDR3 is TGTGCCGGGTTAAGGGGTCTCGGGACAGGAGCCTCCTACGAGCAGTACTTC.

The genes are TRBV28 and TRBJ1-5; 7 bases are a match to TRBD1. V gave up 1 base and J gave up 5 bases; unmatched junction bases: 8. Looked up from germline, CDR1 is MDHEN and CDR2 is SYDVKM. The CDR3 has 16 residues. CDR3 protein: CASSLSYRGEDQPQHF. The CDR3 bases are TGTGCCAGCAGTTTATCTTACAGGGGAGAGGATCAGCCCCAGCATTTT.

The genes are TRBV7-8 and TRBJ2-2; TRBD2 aligns across 7 bases. The V gene's germline CDR1 is SGHVS and CDR2 FQNEAQ. The CDR3 is 15 residues long. V dropped 3 bases and J dropped 1; count of bases not matched to a gene: 2. In nucleotides, the CDR3 is TGTGCCAGCAGCTTGACGGGAGGGAACACCGGGGAGCTGTTTTTT. Translated: CASSLTGGNTGELFF.

The chain is built from TRBV2 and TRBJ2-3; 14 bases are shared with TRBD2. CDR1 SNHLY and CDR2 FYNNEI come from the germline V gene. The CDR3 contains 16 residues. Losses at the gene ends were 5 bases for V and 6 bases for J; bases not matched to a gene: 7. The CDR3 loop reads CASSLLGLAGVDTQYF. For the CDR3, the DNA is TGTGCCAGCAGTCTATTGGGACTAGCGGGGGTCGATACGCAGTATTTT.

The J gene is TRBJ2-7, the V gene TRBV10-1, with 8 positions matching TRBD2. The CDR3 runs 15 residues. V dropped 7 bases and J dropped 4; count of bases not matched to a gene: 12. In germline, CDR1 is WNHNN, CDR2 SYGVQD (reference sequence). CDR3 DNA sequence: TGCGCCAGCATTGGAATAGCGGGAAGTGTGTACGAGCAGTACTTC. Its translation is CASIGIAGSVYEQYF.

This clone was recorded a few times. The chain joins TRBV18 to TRBJ1-4; D gene unclear. Looked up from germline, CDR1 is KGHSH and CDR2 is LQKENI. V lost 6 bases and J 8 bases, leaving 16 bases between the germline ends. This CDR3 is 14 amino acids long. The CDR3 nucleotides are TGTGCCAGCTCCCGCGGTCGAGCCGGCGAAAAACTGTTTTTT. Translation gives CASSRGRAGEKLFF.

The chain combines TRBV27 with TRBJ2-1; possible D gene TRBD1, 6 bases. V was shortened by 1 base and J by 1 base, with 14 bases between the two germline ends. Germline V gene sequence: CDR1 MNHEY, CDR2 SMNVEV (reference sequence). The CDR3 has 17 amino acids. This chain's CDR3 is CASSLLAGTPSYNEQFF. In DNA, the CDR3 is TGTGCCAGCAGTTTATTGGCCGGGACACCTTCCTACAATGAGCAGTTCTTC.

V and J are TRBV27 and TRBJ2-7; 9 bases map to TRBD1. The CDR3 spans 16 residues. The J segment lost 3 bases and the V segment lost 7 bases, leaving 13 bases of the junction unmatched. From germline, CDR1 is MNHEY and CDR2 SMNVEV (reference sequence). The CDR3, as DNA: TGTGCCAGCACCCGAAATGGACAGGGGAGTTTCTACGAGCAGTACTTC. Its translation is CASTRNGQGSFYEQYF.

This chain links TRBV4-3 with TRBJ2-1, with 7 bases identical to TRBD2. The CDR3 sequence is 16 residues long. Germline lookup yields CDR1 LGHNA and CDR2 YSLEER. V shed 0 bases and J 3 bases; nucleotides not matched to a gene: 5. The CDR3 loop is CASSQDIAGDYNEQFF. CDR3 sequence (DNA): TGCGCCAGCAGCCAAGATATCGCGGGGGACTACAATGAGCAGTTCTTC.

The rearrangement links TRBV18 to TRBJ1-6; D remains ambiguous. The CDR3 is 13 residues long. Trimming stripped 4 bases from V and 5 bases from J, with 6 bases between. Germline CDR1 and CDR2: KGHSH and LQKENI. DNA for the CDR3: TGTGCCAGCTCACAACAGCATAATTCACCCCTCCACTTT. Its protein product is CASSQQHNSPLHF.

This sequence joins TRBV2 and TRBJ2-2; a possible D gene is TRBD2 (5 bases). The germline V gene encodes CDR1 SNHLY and CDR2 FYNNEI. V was pared by 6 bases and J by 0 bases, with 11 bases between. The CDR3 contains 15 residues. DNA of the CDR3: TGTGCCAGCAGGCTAGCTCGTACGAACACCGGGGAGCTGTTTTTT. Translated, it gives CASRLARTNTGELFF.

CDR3 region: CASSPAGPPYEQYF. The CDR3 DNA is TGTGCCAGCTCACCAGCAGGGCCCCCCTACGAGCAGTACTTC. V gene TRBV18 combines with J gene TRBJ2-7, with D possibly TRBD1 on 5 matching bases. CDR3 length: 14 residues. Trimming removed 2 bases from V and 2 bases from J, with 10 bases in between. CDR1 and CDR2 from the germline V gene are KGHSH and LQKENI. Based on the CDR3 plus reference TRBV18 and TRBJ2-7, the full variable domain is NAGVMQNPRHLVRRRGQEARLRCSPMKGHSHVYWYRQLPEEGLKFMVYLQKENIIDESGMPKERFSAEFPKEGPSILRIQQVVRGDSAAYFCASSPAGPPYEQYFGPGTRLTVT.

The chain recombines TRBV28 with TRBJ1-5, with 7 bases fitting TRBD1. The CDR3 has 14 residues. Per the germline V gene, CDR1 is MDHEN and CDR2 is SYDVKM. With 1 base clipped from V and 7 bases from J, the junction kept 4 bases outside the gene matches. In DNA, the CDR3 is TGTGCCAGCAGTTTATCGACAGGGTACCAGCCCCAGCATTTT. Protein: CASSLSTGYQPQHF.

The chain combines TRBV28 with TRBJ2-6, with a possible D match to TRBD2 (5 bases). The germline V gene has CDR1 MDHEN and CDR2 SYDVKM. V gave up 8 bases and J gave up 0 bases, with 14 bases separating them. This CDR3 has 16 residues. CDR3 sequence reads: CASGERVGSGANVLTF. The CDR3 DNA is TGTGCCAGCGGGGAGAGGGTGGGCTCTGGGGCCAACGTCCTGACTTTC.

This chain uses TRBV7-9 with TRBJ2-3; 8 bases line up with TRBD1. Germline V CDR1 and CDR2: SEHNR, FQNEAQ (reference sequence). The trim removed 3 bases at V and 6 bases at J, leaving 5 bases unmatched. This CDR3 spans 14 amino acids. This CDR3 is CASSFYTGGDTQYF. The CDR3 coding sequence is TGTGCCAGCAGCTTTTACACAGGGGGGGATACGCAGTATTTT.

The genes are TRBV27 and TRBJ2-2, with 15 bases fitting TRBD2. From germline, CDR1 is MNHEY and CDR2 SMNVEV (reference sequence). CDR3 length: 20 residues. The V segment lost 4 bases and the J segment 4 bases; nucleotides outside the gene matches: 13. The CDR3: CASSSGLAGGMVRGTGELFF. The CDR3 coding sequence is TGTGCCAGCAGTTCGGGACTAGCGGGGGGAATGGTGAGGGGCACCGGGGAGCTGTTTTTT.

The chain has TRBV6-6 and TRBJ1-6; the match to TRBD1 covers 8 bases. The CDR3 runs 16 residues. V trimming: 2 bases; J trimming: 9 bases; junction bases outside the gene matches: 9. CDR1 MNHNY and CDR2 SVGAGI come from the germline V gene (reference sequence). This CDR3 reads CASSYEGQGAGSPLHF. CDR3 coding DNA: TGTGCCAGCAGTTACGAGGGGCAGGGGGCTGGTTCACCCCTCCACTTT.

The chain uses TRBV14 and TRBJ1-6, with D tentatively TRBD1 (6 bases). This CDR3 contains 14 residues. CDR1 SGHDN and CDR2 FVKESK come from the germline V gene. Trimming took off 5 bases at V and 6 bases at J, with 11 bases between the two ends. The CDR3 region has the DNA TGTGCCAGCAGCTGGGCAGGGGTTAATTCACCCCTCCACTTT. It encodes CASSWAGVNSPLHF.

This chain uses TRBV4-2 with TRBJ1-3, with a possible D match to TRBD1 (5 bases). Trimming left V 1 base short and J 4 bases short, with 20 bases between. This CDR3 has 18 amino acids. CDR1 and CDR2 (germline): LGHNA, YNFKEQ. CDR3 nucleotide sequence: TGTGCCAGCAGCCAAGCGATGGGGTCAGGGCCTGCAGGAAACACCATATATTTT. Translation: CASSQAMGSGPAGNTIYF.

The chain employs TRBV6-1 and TRBJ1-6; TRBD1 agrees at 9 bases. The CDR3 sequence is 16 residues long. Germline V lookup: CDR1 MNHNS, CDR2 SASEGT. Trimming took 1 base from V and 6 from J; bases not matched to a gene: 4. CDR3 loop: CASSEGTGGLNSPLHF. The CDR3 DNA reads as TGTGCCAGCAGTGAAGGAACAGGGGGCCTTAATTCACCCCTCCACTTT.

The V gene is TRBV10-3, the J gene TRBJ2-3; weak D call: TRBD2 (5 bases). Looked up from germline, CDR1 is ENHRY and CDR2 is SYGVKD. The CDR3 extends over 14 amino acids. V shed 6 bases and J shed 1 base, with 11 bases lying between them. CDR3 sequence reads: CAIRLGGGTDTQYF. The CDR3 DNA follows: TGTGCCATCAGGCTAGGAGGTGGCACAGATACGCAGTATTTT.

Of note for this clone: This sample also contains other DNA sequences that code for the same CDR3. This rearrangement joins TRBV6-6 to TRBJ1-4; D may be TRBD1 (5 bases). The germline gives CDR1 MNHNY, CDR2 SVGAGI (reference sequence). The CDR3 is 14 amino acids. V lost 2 bases, J lost 4 bases, and 8 bases lay in between. This CDR3 is CASSYQGVNEKLFF. CDR3 sequence (DNA): TGTGCCAGCAGTTACCAGGGTGTTAATGAAAAACTGTTTTTT.

This chain uses TRBV11-3 with TRBJ1-1; the D gene is possibly TRBD1 (5 bases). Germline loops: CDR1 SGHNT, CDR2 YENEEA. Trimming cost V 2 bases and J 0 bases, with 7 bases left between them. The length of the CDR3 is 14 residues. CDR3 in amino acids: CASSLSGMNTEAFF. CDR3 DNA: TGTGCCAGCAGCTTATCAGGGATGAACACTGAAGCTTTCTTT.

This chain uses TRBV24-1 with TRBJ2-7; 7 positions match TRBD2. The V segment lost 0 bases and the J segment 3 bases; nucleotides outside the gene matches: 7. CDR1 and CDR2 from the germline V gene are KGHDR and SFDVKD. The CDR3 runs to 16 residues. This CDR3 is CATSDLGSSGDYEQYF. CDR3 nucleotide sequence: TGTGCCACCAGTGATTTGGGGTCCAGCGGGGACTACGAGCAGTACTTC.

This clone has only a few counts. CDR3 DNA: TGCGCCAGCAGTCCTTTATTGGCGGCTCGTACTGAAGCTTTCTTT. Translating gives CASSPLLAARTEAFF. The rearrangement joins TRBV5-1 to TRBJ1-1; the D is unclear. Germline V CDR1 and CDR2: SGHRS, YFSETQ. This CDR3 is 15 amino acids long. Trimming stripped 5 bases from V and 5 bases from J, with 19 bases between.